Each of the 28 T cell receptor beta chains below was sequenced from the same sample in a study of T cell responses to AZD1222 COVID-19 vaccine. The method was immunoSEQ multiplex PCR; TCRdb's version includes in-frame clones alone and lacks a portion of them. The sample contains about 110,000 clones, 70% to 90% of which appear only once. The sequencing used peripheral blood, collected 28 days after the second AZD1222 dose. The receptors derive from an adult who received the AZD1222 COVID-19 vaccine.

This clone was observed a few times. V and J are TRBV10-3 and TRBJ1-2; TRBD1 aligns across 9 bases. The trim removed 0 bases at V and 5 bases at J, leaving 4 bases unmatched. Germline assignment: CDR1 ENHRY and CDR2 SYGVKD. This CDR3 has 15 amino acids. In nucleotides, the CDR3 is TGTGCCATCAGTGAGTCGGCGGGACAGGGATATGGCTACACCTTC. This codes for CAISESAGQGYGYTF.

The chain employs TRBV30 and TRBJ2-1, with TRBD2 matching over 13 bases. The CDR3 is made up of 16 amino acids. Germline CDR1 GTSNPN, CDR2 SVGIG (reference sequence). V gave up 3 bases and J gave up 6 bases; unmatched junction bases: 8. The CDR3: CAWRAKGLAGLNEQFF. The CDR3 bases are TGTGCCTGGAGGGCTAAGGGACTAGCGGGACTCAATGAGCAGTTCTTC.

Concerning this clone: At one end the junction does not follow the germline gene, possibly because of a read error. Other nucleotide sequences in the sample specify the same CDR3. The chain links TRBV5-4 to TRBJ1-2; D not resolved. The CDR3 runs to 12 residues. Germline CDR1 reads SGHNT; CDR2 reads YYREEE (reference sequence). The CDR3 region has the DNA TGTGCCAGCAGCTTGGAGGACTACGGCTACACCTTC. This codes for CASSLEDYGYTF. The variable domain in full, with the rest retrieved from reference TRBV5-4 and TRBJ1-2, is ETGVTQSPTHLIKTRGQQVTLRCSSQSGHNTVSWYQQALGQGPQFIFQYYREEENGRGNFPPRFSGLQFPNYSSELNVNALELDDSALYLCASSLEDYGYTFGSGTRLTVV.

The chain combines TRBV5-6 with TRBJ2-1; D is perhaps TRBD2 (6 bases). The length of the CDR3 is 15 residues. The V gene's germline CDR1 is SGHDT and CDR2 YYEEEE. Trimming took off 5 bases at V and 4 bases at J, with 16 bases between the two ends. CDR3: CASRPLGLPYNEQFF. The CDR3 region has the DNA TGTGCCAGCAGGCCCCTCGGACTACCTTACAATGAGCAGTTCTTC.

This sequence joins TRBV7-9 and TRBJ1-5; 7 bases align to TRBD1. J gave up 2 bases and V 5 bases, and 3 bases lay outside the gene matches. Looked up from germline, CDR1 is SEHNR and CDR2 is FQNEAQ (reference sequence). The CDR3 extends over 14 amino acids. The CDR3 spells CASSPQGGNQPQHF. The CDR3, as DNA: TGTGCCAGCAGCCCTCAGGGGGGCAATCAGCCCCAGCATTTT.

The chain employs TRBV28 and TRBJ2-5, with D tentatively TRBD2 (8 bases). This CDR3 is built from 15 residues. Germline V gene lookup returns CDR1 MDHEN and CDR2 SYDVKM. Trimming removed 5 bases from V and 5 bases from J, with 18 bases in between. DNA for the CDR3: TGTGCCAGCAGTCAACCACAGGGGACTAGGGAGACCCAGTACTTC. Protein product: CASSQPQGTRETQYF.

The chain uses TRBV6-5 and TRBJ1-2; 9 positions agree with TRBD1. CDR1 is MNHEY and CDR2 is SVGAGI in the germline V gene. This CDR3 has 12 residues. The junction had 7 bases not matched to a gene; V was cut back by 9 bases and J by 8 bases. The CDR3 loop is CASSGTGYGYTF. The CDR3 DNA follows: TGTGCCAGTTCCGGGACAGGGTACGGCTACACCTTC.

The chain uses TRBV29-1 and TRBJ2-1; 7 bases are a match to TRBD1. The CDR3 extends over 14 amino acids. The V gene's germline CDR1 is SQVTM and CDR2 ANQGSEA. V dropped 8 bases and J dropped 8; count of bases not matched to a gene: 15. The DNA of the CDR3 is TGCAGCTTTTGGGTAGGGGGCGTTCGTGATGAGCAGTTCTTC. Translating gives CSFWVGGVRDEQFF.

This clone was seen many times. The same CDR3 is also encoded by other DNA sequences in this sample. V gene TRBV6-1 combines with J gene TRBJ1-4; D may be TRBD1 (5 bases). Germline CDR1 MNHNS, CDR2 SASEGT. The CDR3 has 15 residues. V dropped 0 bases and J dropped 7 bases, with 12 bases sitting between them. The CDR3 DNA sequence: TGTGCCAGCAGTGAAGCTAGGGGAGGCGTTGAAAAACTGTTTTTT. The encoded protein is CASSEARGGVEKLFF.

The CDR3 sequence: CASSRDRLFSGNTIYF. The CDR3 DNA reads TGTGCCAGCAGCAGGGACAGACTTTTCTCTGGAAACACCATATATTTT. This rearrangement joins TRBV7-9 to TRBJ1-3; TRBD1 matches 7 bases. The CDR3 has 16 amino acids. With 5 bases clipped from V and 0 bases from J, the junction kept 7 bases outside the gene matches. Germline V gene data show CDR1 as SEHNR and CDR2 as FQNEAQ (reference sequence).

In nucleotides, the CDR3 is TGTGCCAGCAGCCCGACAGGGAACAACAATGAGCAGTTCTTC. Amino acids: CASSPTGNNNEQFF. The chain links TRBV9 to TRBJ2-1; TRBD1 matches 7 bases. The CDR3 runs 14 residues. The V gene end was trimmed by 4 bases and the J gene end by 5 bases; junction bases not matched to a gene: 6. Germline-derived CDR1 and CDR2 are SGDLS and YYNGEE.

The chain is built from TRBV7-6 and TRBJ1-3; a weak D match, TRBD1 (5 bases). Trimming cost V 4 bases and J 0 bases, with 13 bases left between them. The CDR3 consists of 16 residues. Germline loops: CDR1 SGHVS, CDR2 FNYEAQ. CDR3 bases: TGTGCCAGCAGCTCCTCGACAGCGAACTCTGGAAACACCATATATTTT. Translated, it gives CASSSSTANSGNTIYF.

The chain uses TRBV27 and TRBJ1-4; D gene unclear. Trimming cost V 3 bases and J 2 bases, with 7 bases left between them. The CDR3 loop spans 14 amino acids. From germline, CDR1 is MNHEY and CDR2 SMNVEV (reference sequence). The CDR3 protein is CASSLGRTNEKLFF. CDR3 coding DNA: TGTGCCAGCAGTTTGGGCAGGACTAATGAAAAACTGTTTTTT.

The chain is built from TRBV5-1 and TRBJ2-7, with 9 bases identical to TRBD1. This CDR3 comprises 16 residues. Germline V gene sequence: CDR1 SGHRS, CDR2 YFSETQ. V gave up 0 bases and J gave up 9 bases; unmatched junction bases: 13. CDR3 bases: TGCGCCAGCAGCTTGGCCGGTACAGGGGGCGGTGAGGGGCAGTACTTC. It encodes CASSLAGTGGGEGQYF.

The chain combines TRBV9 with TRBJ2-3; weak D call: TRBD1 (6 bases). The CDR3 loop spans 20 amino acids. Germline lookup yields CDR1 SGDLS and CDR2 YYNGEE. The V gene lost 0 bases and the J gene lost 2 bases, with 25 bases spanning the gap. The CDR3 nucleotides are TGTGCCAGCAGCGTAGCTACTCCCGTCAGGGGTGTTCCCTACACAGATACGCAGTATTTT. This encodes CASSVATPVRGVPYTDTQYF.

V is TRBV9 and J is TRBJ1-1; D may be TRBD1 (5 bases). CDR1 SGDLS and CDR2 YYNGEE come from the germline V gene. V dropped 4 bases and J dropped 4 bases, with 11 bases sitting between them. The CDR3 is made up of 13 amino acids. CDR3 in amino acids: CASSIGGGTEAFF. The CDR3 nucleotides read TGTGCCAGCAGCATTGGGGGAGGCACTGAAGCTTTCTTT.

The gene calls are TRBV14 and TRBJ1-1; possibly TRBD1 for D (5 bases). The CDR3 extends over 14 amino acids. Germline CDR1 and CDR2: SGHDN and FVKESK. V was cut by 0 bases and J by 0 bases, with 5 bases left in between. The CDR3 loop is CASSQEGVNTEAFF. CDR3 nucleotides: TGTGCCAGCAGCCAAGAGGGGGTGAACACTGAAGCTTTCTTT.

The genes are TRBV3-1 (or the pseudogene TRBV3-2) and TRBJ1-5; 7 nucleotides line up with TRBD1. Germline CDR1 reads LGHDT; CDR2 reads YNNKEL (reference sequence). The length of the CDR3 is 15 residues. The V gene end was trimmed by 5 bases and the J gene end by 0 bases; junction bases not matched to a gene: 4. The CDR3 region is CASSWGQYSNQPQHF. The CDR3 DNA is TGTGCCAGCAGCTGGGGACAGTATAGCAATCAGCCCCAGCATTTT.

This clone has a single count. CDR3 nucleotides: TGTGCCAGCAGCTTGGAGATAGCGGTCACTGAAGCTTTCTTT. It encodes CASSLEIAVTEAFF. J is TRBJ1-1 and V is TRBV5-4; D not certain. The V end lost 0 bases, the J end lost 4 bases, and 10 bases lay between the germline ends. CDR3 size: 14 residues. Germline V CDR1 and CDR2: SGHNT, YYREEE (reference sequence).

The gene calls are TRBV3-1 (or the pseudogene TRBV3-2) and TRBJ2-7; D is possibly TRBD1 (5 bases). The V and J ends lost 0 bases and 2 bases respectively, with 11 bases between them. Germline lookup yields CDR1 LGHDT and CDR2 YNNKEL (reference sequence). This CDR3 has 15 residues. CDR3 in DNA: TGTGCCAGCAGCCAAGAGAGTCGACAGCCCTACGAGCAGTACTTC. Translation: CASSQESRQPYEQYF.

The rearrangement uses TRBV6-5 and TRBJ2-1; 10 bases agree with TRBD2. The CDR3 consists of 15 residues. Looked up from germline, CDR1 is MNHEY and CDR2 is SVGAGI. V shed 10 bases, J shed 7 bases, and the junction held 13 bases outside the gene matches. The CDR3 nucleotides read TGTGCCACCTCGCAAGCGGGGGGGCCATGGAATGAGCAGTTCTTC. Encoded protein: CATSQAGGPWNEQFF.

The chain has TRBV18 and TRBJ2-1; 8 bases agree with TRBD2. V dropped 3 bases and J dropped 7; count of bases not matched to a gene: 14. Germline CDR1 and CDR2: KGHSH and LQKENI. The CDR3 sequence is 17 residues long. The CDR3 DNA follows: TGTGCCAGCTCACCCGCGGGACTAGGAGCTACTGGGAATGAGCAGTTCTTC. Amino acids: CASSPAGLGATGNEQFF.

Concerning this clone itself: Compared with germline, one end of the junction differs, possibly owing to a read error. This CDR3 reads CASSSGRNVFSRLHF. The DNA for the CDR3 is TGCGCCAGCAGCTCGGGACGGAATGTATTTTCACGCCTCCACTTT. This rearrangement joins TRBV4-1 to TRBJ1-6; maybe TRBD1 (5 bases). The CDR3 consists of 15 residues. CDR1 MGHRA and CDR2 YSYEKL come from the germline V gene.

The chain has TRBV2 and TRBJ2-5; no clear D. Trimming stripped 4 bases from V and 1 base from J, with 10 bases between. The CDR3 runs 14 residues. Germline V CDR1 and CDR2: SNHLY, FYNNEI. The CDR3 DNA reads TGTGCCAGCAGTGGGGATCAGGCCCAAGAGACCCAGTACTTC. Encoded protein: CASSGDQAQETQYF.

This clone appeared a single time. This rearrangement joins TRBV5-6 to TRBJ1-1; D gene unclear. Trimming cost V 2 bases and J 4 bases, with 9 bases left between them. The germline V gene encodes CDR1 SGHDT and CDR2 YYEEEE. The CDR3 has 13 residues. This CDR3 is CASSLGRITEAFF. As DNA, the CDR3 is TGTGCCAGCAGCTTAGGGAGGATCACTGAAGCTTTCTTT.

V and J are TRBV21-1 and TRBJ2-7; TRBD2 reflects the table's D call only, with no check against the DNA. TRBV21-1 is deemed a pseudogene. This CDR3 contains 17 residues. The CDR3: CASSKSSSGRRSYEQYF. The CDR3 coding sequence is TGTGCCAGCAGCAAATCGTCTAGCGGGAGACGCTCCTACGAGCAGTACTTC.

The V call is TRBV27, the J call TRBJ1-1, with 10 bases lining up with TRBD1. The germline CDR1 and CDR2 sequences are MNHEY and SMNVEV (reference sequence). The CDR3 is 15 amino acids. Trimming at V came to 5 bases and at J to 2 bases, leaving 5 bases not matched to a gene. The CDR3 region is CASSRQGAPNTEAFF. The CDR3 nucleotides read TGTGCCAGCAGTAGACAGGGGGCCCCCAACACTGAAGCTTTCTTT.

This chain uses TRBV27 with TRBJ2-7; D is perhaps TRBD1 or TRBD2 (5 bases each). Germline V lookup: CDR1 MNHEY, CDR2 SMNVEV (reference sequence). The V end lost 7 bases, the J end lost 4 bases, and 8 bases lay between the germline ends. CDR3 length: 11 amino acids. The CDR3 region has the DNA TGTGCCAGCAAGGGGACGTACGAGCAGTACTTC. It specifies CASKGTYEQYF.